This T cell receptor beta chain appears in the sequencing data of a study of T cells in Graves' hyperthyroidism and ophthalmopathy. Overall study context: Blood was drawn when the patient was first diagnosed and still untreated.

V shed 6 bases, J shed 4 bases, and the junction held 9 bases outside the gene matches. Germline CDR1 DFQATT, CDR2 SNEGSKA (reference sequence). CDR3 length: 14 residues. Only a few counts were recorded for this clonotype. Each patient was aged 18 to 65 and had newly diagnosed hyperthyroidism of under 2 months' duration. Each diagnosis drew on symptoms, thyroxine, TRAb, thyroid ultrasound and orbital computed tomography findings. RNA transcripts provided the source from which TCR beta CDR3 regions were amplified. The HTBI primer set drove a first-round RT-PCR of the TCR CDR3. From the multiplex PCR reads, TCRdb called clonotypes with MiXCR, one entry per CDR3 protein. The sample gives a few hundred thousand distinct CDR3 sequences, 14% to 15% of which show up once; 32% is in the top ten.

The clonotype was recovered from a woman aged 30 to 39 with Graves' hyperthyroidism. The sequenced sample was blood. V usage is TRBV20-1 and J usage is TRBJ1-3; 7 bases match TRBD1. CDR3 DNA: TGCAGTGCAGTAAACAGGGGAGGGGGAAACACCATATATTTT. Translation gives CSAVNRGGGNTIYF.